The 12 T cell receptor beta chains presented below share a single source sample, sequenced in a study of post-analysis software for immune sequencing data. Incorporated into the TCR beta cDNA libraries were unique molecular identifiers, which served to reduce PCR and sequencing biases. One entry per CDR3 protein, called by TCRdb with MiXCR from the PCR reads. Among approximately 770,000 distinct CDR3 sequences, 35% to 55% were seen once, and the ten largest hold just under 5%. Their specific antigens are unknown. Study-wide results and limits: Patients showed TRBV5-6, TRBV5-1 and TRBV20-1 among roughly five TRBV segments more frequent than in controls.

Source material: blood. Every receptor here comes from a girl aged 5 to 17 with multiple sclerosis.

This clonotype was observed many times. The gene calls are TRBV29-1 and TRBJ2-7; TRBD2 might be the D (6 bases). Trimming left V 0 bases short and J 2 bases short, with 11 bases between. CDR1 and CDR2 from the germline V gene are SQVTM and ANQGSEA. There are 14 residues in the CDR3. This CDR3 reads CSVEDGGNPYEQYF. The CDR3, as DNA: TGCAGCGTTGAAGACGGCGGGAATCCCTACGAGCAGTACTTC.

Only a few counts were recorded for this clonotype. The V and J genes are TRBV7-2 and TRBJ2-4, with D possibly being TRBD2 (5 bases). The CDR3 is 13 residues long. V was trimmed by 5 bases and J by 5 bases, leaving 10 bases between them. CDR1 is SGHTA and CDR2 is FQGNSA in the germline V gene. The CDR3: CASSPTGENIQYF. CDR3 coding DNA: TGTGCCAGCAGCCCGACCGGGGAAAACATTCAGTACTTC.

This clonotype has just a few counts. The chain employs TRBV11-1 and TRBJ2-1; TRBD2 might be the D (6 bases). V was shortened by 2 bases and J by 0 bases, with 8 bases between the two germline ends. CDR3 length equals 15 residues. Germline assignment: CDR1 SGHAT and CDR2 FQDESV (reference sequence). The CDR3 sequence: CASSLWRDSYNEQFF. CDR3 DNA sequence: TGTGCCAGCAGCTTATGGCGGGACTCCTACAATGAGCAGTTCTTC.

The CDR3 DNA reads TGTGCCAGCAGCTTACCACTAGAGCCCCTCTCCTACGAGCAGTACTTC. As protein: CASSLPLEPLSYEQYF. V and J are TRBV7-2 and TRBJ2-7, with D possibly TRBD2 on 5 matching bases. This CDR3 spans 16 amino acids. Trimming left V 2 bases short and J 0 bases short, with 14 bases between. Germline V gene data show CDR1 as SGHTA and CDR2 as FQGNSA.

For the CDR3, the DNA is TGTGCCAGTAGTATCGGGGTCGCAGAGACCCAGTACTTC. Amino acid sequence: CASSIGVAETQYF. The V and J genes are TRBV19 and TRBJ2-5, with D possibly being TRBD2 (5 bases). This CDR3 is 13 amino acids long. Trimming removed 3 bases at V and 4 bases at J, with 9 bases between. Germline CDR1 reads LNHDA; CDR2 reads SQIVND (reference sequence).

The J gene is TRBJ2-3, the V gene TRBV10-2; the match to TRBD2 covers 9 bases. This CDR3 is 14 amino acids long. The germline V gene has CDR1 WSHSY and CDR2 SAAADI. The V segment lost 3 bases and the J segment 6 bases; nucleotides outside the gene matches: 4. The CDR3 here is CASSDRTSEDTQYF. For the CDR3, the DNA is TGCGCCAGCAGTGATCGGACTAGCGAGGATACGCAGTATTTT.

This clonotype was found a few times. The gene calls are TRBV7-2 and TRBJ2-1; no reliable D call. In germline, CDR1 is SGHTA, CDR2 FQGNSA. V was cut by 4 bases and J by 6 bases, with 7 bases left in between. The CDR3 runs 12 residues. The CDR3 coding sequence is TGTGCCAGCAGCTCCCGCCCCAATGAGCAGTTCTTC. Its protein is CASSSRPNEQFF.

The chain is built from TRBV7-9 and TRBJ1-4; D ambiguous. The V and J ends lost 6 bases and 0 bases respectively, with 11 bases between them. The CDR3 totals 15 residues. Germline-derived CDR1 and CDR2 are SEHNR and FQNEAQ (reference sequence). The DNA of the CDR3 is TGTGCCAGCAGTATAAAGGATGCAACTAATGAAAAACTGTTTTTT. This gives the protein CASSIKDATNEKLFF.

This clonotype appeared a few times. The chain employs TRBV29-1 and TRBJ1-2; D is uncertain. Germline CDR1 SQVTM, CDR2 ANQGSEA. V was clipped by 0 bases and J by 10 bases, with 9 bases between them. CDR3 length: 11 amino acids. The DNA of the CDR3 is TGCAGCGTTGAAGAGGGGAACGACTACACCTTC. Protein sequence: CSVEEGNDYTF.

This clonotype was seen a few times. The gene calls are TRBV28 and TRBJ2-1; 15 bases are a match to TRBD2. Trimming removed 3 bases from V and 12 bases from J; junction bases left unmatched: 6. There are 15 residues in the CDR3. The V gene's germline CDR1 is MDHEN and CDR2 SYDVKM. CDR3 sequence: CASSLGLAGGMGQFF. In DNA form, the CDR3 reads TGTGCCAGCAGTTTGGGACTAGCGGGAGGAATGGGGCAGTTCTTC. The complete variable domain, with remaining parts taken from reference TRBV28 and TRBJ2-1, reads DVKVTQSSRYLVKRTGEKVFLECVQDMDHENMFWYRQDPGLGLRLIYFSYDVKMKEKGDIPEGYSVSREKKERFSLILESASTNQTSMYLCASSLGLAGGMGQFFGPGTRLTVL.

This clonotype was counted between two and nine times. This chain connects TRBV29-1 to TRBJ1-1; unclear D gene. Germline lookup yields CDR1 SQVTM and CDR2 ANQGSEA. The V gene lost 0 bases and the J gene lost 8 bases, with 10 bases spanning the gap. There are 12 residues in the CDR3. The CDR3 DNA sequence: TGCAGCGTTGAAGATCGAGCTCGGGAAGCTTTCTTT. Residues: CSVEDRAREAFF.

This chain links TRBV27 with TRBJ2-5; 11 positions agree with TRBD2. The germline V gene has CDR1 MNHEY and CDR2 SMNVEV (reference sequence). The CDR3 consists of 16 residues. Losses at the gene ends were 3 bases for V and 5 bases for J; bases not matched to a gene: 8. The CDR3 here is CASSFLAGGSDETQYF. CDR3 DNA sequence: TGTGCCAGCAGTTTTCTAGCGGGGGGATCTGATGAGACCCAGTACTTC.